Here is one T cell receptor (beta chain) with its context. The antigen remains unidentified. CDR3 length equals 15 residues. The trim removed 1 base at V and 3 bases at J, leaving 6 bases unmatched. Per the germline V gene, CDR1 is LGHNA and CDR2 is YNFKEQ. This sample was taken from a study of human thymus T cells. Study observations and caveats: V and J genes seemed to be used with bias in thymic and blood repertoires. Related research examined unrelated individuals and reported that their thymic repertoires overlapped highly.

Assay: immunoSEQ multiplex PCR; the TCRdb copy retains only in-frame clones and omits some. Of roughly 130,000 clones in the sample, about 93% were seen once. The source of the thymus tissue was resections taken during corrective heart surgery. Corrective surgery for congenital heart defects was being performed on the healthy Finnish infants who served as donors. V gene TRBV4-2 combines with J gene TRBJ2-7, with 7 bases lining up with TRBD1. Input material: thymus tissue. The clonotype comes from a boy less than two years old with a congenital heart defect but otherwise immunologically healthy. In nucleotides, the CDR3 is TGTGCCAGCAGCCAAGCACGGGACAGCCACTACGAGCAGTACTTC. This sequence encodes CASSQARDSHYEQYF.